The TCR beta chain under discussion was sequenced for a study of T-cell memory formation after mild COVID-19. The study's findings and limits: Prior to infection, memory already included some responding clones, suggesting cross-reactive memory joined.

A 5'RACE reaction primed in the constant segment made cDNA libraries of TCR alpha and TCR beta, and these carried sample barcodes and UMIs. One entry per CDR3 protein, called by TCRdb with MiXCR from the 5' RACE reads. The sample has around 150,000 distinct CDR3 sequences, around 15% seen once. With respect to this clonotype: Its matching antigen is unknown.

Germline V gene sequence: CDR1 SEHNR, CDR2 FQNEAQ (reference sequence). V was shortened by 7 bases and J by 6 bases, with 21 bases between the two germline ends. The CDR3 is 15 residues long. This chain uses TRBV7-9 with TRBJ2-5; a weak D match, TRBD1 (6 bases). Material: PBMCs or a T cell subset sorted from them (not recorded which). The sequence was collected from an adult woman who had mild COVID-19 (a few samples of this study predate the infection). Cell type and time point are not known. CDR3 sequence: CASISTAGEMKTQYF. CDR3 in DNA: TGTGCCAGCATCTCTACGGCAGGGGAGATGAAGACCCAGTACTTC.